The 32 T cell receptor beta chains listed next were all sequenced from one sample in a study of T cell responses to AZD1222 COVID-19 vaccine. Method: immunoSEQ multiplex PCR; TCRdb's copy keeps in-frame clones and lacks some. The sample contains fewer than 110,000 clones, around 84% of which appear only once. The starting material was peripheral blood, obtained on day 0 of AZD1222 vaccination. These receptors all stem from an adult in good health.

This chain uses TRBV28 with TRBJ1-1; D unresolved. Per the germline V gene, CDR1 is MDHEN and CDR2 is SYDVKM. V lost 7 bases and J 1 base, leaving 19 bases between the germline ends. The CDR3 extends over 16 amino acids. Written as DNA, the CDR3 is TGTGCCAGCACCCCTTTTACGGGGATAAAGAACACTGAAGCTTTCTTT. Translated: CASTPFTGIKNTEAFF.

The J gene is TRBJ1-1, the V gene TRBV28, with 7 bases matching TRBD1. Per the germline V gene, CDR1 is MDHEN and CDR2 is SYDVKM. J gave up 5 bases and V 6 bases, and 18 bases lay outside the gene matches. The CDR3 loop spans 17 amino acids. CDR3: CASRGIGTVSLGTEAFF. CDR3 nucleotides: TGTGCCAGCAGAGGGATTGGGACAGTCAGCCTGGGGACTGAAGCTTTCTTT.

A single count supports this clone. CDR3 sequence reads: CASSEIYSNQPQHF. Written as DNA, the CDR3 is TGTGCCAGCAGCGAGATTTATAGCAATCAGCCCCAGCATTTT. The V gene is TRBV3-1 (or the pseudogene TRBV3-2), the J gene TRBJ1-5; D gene ambiguous. The CDR3 totals 14 residues. Germline loops: CDR1 LGHDT, CDR2 YNNKEL (reference sequence). Trimming left V 5 bases short and J 0 bases short, with 8 bases between.

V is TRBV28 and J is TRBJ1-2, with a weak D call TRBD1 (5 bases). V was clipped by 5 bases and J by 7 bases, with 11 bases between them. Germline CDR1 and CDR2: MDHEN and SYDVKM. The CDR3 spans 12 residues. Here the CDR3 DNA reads TGTGCCAGCAGTCTGACAGAGGCTGGCTACACCTTC. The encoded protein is CASSLTEAGYTF.

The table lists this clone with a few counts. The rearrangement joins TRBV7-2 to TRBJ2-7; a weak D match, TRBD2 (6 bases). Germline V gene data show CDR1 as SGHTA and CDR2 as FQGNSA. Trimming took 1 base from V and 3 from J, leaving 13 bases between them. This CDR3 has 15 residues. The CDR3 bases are TGTGCCAGCAGCTTAGGAGACGGGGGTCTCTACGAGCAGTACTTC. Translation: CASSLGDGGLYEQYF.

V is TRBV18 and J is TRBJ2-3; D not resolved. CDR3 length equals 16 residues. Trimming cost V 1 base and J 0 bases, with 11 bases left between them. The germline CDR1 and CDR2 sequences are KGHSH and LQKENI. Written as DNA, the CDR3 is TGTGCCAGCTCACCACAGGCAGGTCCTAGCACAGATACGCAGTATTTT. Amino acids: CASSPQAGPSTDTQYF.

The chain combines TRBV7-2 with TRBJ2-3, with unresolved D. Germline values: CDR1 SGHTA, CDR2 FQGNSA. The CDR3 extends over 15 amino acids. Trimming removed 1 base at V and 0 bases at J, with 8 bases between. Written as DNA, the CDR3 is TGTGCCAGCAGCTTAGTTGGCGGAAGCACAGATACGCAGTATTTT. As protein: CASSLVGGSTDTQYF. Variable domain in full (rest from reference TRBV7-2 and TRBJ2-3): GAGVSQSPSNKVTEKGKDVELRCDPISGHTALYWYRQSLGQGLEFLIYFQGNSAPDKSGLPSDRFSAERTGGSVSTLTIQRTQQEDSAVYLCASSLVGGSTDTQYFGPGTRLTVL.

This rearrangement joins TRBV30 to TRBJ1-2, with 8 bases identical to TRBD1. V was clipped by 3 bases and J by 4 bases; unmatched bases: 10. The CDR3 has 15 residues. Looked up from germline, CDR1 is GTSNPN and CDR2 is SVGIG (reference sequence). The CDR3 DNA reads TGTGCCTGGAGACCTGACAGGGGAGAAATCTATGGCTACACCTTC. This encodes CAWRPDRGEIYGYTF.

The DNA of the CDR3 is TGCGCCAGCAGCTTAAGGGGTGATAATGAAAAACTGTTTTTT. Translation: CASSLRGDNEKLFF. The chain recombines TRBV5-1 with TRBJ1-4; tentatively, D is TRBD1 (5 bases). Trimming removed 2 bases at V and 4 bases at J, with 9 bases between. There are 14 residues in the CDR3. Germline V gene data show CDR1 as SGHRS and CDR2 as YFSETQ.

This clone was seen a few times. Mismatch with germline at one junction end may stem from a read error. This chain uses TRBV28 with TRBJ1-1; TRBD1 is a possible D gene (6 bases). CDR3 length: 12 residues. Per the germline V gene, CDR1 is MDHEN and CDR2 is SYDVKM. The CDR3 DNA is TGTGCCAGTAGGGCAGGGGCGACTGCAGCTTTCTTT. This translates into CASRAGATAAFF.

The CDR3 reads CASSFRDSSITDTQYF. The CDR3 DNA sequence: TGTGCCAGCAGCTTTCGGGACTCATCCATCACAGATACGCAGTATTTT. V usage is TRBV7-8 and J usage is TRBJ2-3, with a tentative D call TRBD2 (6 bases). Trimming left V 3 bases short and J 2 bases short, with 15 bases between. Germline CDR1 and CDR2: SGHVS and FQNEAQ. CDR3 length: 16 amino acids. The entire variable domain, with the rest obtained from reference TRBV7-8 and TRBJ2-3, is as follows: GAGVSQSPRYKVAKRGQDVALRCDPISGHVSLFWYQQALGQGPEFLTYFQNEAQLDKSGLPSDRFFAERPEGSVSTLKIQRTQQEDSAVYLCASSFRDSSITDTQYFGPGTRLTVL.

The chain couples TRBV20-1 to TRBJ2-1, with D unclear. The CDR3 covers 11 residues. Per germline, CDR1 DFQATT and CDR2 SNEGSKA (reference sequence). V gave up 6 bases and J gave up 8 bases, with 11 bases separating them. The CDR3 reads CSAPGVDEQFF. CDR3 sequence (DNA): TGCAGTGCCCCGGGCGTCGATGAGCAGTTCTTC.

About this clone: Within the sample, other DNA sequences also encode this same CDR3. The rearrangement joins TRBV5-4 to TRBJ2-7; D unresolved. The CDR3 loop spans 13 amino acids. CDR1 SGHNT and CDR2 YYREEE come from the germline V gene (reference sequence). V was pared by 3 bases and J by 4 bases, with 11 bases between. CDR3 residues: CASSSGRDYEQYF. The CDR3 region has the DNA TGTGCCAGCAGCTCCGGCAGAGATTACGAGCAGTACTTC.

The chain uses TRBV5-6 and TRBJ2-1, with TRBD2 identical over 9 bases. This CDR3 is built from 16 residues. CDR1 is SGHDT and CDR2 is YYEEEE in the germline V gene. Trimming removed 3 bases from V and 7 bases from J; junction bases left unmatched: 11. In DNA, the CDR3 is TGTGCCAGCAGCTCTTTTAGCGGGAGTGGAAGAAATGAGCAGTTCTTC. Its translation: CASSSFSGSGRNEQFF.

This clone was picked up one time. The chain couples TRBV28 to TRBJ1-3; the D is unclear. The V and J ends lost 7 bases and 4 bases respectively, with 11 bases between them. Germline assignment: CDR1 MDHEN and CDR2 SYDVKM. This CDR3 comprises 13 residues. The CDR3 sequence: CASNPGGGNTIYF. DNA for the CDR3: TGTGCCAGCAACCCTGGCGGGGGAAACACCATATATTTT.

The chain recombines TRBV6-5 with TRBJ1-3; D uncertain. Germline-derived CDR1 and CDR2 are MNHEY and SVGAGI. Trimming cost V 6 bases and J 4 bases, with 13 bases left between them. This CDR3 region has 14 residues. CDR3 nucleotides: TGTGCCAGCAGGCGAGGACGCCTCGGAAACACCATATATTTT. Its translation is CASRRGRLGNTIYF.

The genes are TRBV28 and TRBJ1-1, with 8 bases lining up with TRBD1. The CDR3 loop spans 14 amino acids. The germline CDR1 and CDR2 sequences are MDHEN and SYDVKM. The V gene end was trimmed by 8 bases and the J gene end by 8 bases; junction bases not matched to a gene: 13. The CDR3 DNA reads TGTGCCAGCGTAAGACGCAGGGGGCTTGTGGAAGCTTTCTTT. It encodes CASVRRRGLVEAFF.

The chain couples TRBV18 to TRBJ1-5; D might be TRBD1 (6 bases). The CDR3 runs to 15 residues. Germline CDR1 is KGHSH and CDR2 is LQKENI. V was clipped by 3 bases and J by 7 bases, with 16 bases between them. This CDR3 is CASSPQGRGQQPQHF. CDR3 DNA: TGTGCCAGCTCACCCCAGGGGAGGGGTCAACAGCCCCAGCATTTT.

This CDR3 reads CASSPQGINTEAFF. DNA for the CDR3: TGTGCCAGCTCACCACAGGGCATCAACACTGAAGCTTTCTTT. The V call is TRBV18, the J call TRBJ1-1; D gene ambiguous. The V gene's germline CDR1 is KGHSH and CDR2 LQKENI. V was pared by 1 base and J by 2 bases, with 8 bases between. CDR3 length equals 14 residues.

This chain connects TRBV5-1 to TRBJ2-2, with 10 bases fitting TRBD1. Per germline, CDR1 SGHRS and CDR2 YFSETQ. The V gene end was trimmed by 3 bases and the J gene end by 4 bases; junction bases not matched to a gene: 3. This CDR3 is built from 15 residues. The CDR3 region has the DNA TGCGCCAGCAGCTCCGGACAGGGGGTCACCGGGGAGCTGTTTTTT. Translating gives CASSSGQGVTGELFF.

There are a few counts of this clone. The CDR3 DNA reads as TGTGCCAGCAGCTTTGGTAGCGGGAGTATCACCGGGGAGCTGTTTTTT. Its protein is CASSFGSGSITGELFF. V gene TRBV5-6 combines with J gene TRBJ2-2; 9 bases are shared with TRBD2. CDR3 size: 16 residues. Germline V gene data show CDR1 as SGHDT and CDR2 as YYEEEE. V lost 2 bases, J lost 4 bases, and 6 bases stayed unmatched.

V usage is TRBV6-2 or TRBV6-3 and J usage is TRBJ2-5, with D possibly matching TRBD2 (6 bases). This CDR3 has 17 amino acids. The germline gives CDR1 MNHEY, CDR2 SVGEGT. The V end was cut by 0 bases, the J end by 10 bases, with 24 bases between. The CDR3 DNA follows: TGTGCCAGCAGTTACTCGAGGGCCATCGGGGGTTCGGGGGACCAGTACTTC. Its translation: CASSYSRAIGGSGDQYF.

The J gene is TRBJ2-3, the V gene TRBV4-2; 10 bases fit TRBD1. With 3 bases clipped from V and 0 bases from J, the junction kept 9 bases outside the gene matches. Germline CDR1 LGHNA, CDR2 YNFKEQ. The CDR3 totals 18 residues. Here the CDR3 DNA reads TGTGCCAGCAGCCACCCAGGAGACAGGGGGCTGAGCACAGATACGCAGTATTTT. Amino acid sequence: CASSHPGDRGLSTDTQYF.

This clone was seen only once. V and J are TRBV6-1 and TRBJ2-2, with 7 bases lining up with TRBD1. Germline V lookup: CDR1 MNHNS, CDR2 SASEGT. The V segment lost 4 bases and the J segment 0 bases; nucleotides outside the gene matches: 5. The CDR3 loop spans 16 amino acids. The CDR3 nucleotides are TGTGCCAGCAGTGGACAGGGATTATCGAACACCGGGGAGCTGTTTTTT. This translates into CASSGQGLSNTGELFF.

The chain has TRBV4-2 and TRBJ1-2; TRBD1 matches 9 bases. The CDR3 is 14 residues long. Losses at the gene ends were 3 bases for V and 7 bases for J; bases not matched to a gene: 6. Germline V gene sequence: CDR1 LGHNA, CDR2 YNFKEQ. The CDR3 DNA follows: TGTGCCAGCAGCCACTGGACAGGGGACGGTGGCTACACCTTC. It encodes CASSHWTGDGGYTF.

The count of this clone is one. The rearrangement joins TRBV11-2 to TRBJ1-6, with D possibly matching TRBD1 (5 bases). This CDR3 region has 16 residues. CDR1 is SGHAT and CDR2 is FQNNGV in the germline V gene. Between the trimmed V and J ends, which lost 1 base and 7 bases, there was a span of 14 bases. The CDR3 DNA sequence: TGTGCCAGCAGCTTAGGTCTTGGGGCTCAGAATTCACCCCTCCACTTT. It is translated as CASSLGLGAQNSPLHF.

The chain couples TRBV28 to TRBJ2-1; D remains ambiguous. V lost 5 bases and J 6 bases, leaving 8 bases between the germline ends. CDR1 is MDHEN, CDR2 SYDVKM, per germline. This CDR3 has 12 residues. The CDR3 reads CASSPPRNEQFF. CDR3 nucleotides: TGTGCCAGCAGTCCCCCACGCAATGAGCAGTTCTTC.

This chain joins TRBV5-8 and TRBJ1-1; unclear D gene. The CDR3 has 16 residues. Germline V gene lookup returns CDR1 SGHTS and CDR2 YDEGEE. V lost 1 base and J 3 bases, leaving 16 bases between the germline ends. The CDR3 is CASSLSLQLRHTEAFF. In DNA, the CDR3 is TGTGCCAGCAGCTTGAGTCTTCAGTTAAGGCACACTGAAGCTTTCTTT.

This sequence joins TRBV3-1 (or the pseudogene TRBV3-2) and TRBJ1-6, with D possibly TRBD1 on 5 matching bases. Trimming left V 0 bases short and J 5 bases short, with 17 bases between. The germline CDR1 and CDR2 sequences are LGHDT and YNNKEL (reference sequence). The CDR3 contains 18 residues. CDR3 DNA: TGTGCCAGCAGCCAAGACATGCCTCGGGGGGGTGATAATTCACCCCTCCACTTT. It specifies CASSQDMPRGGDNSPLHF.

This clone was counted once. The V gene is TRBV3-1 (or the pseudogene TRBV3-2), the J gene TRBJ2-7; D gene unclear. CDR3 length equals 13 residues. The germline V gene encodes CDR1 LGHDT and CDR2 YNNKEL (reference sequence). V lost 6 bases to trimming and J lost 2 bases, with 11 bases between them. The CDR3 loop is CASSHLGPYEQYF. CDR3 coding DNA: TGTGCCAGCAGTCACCTAGGGCCCTACGAGCAGTACTTC.

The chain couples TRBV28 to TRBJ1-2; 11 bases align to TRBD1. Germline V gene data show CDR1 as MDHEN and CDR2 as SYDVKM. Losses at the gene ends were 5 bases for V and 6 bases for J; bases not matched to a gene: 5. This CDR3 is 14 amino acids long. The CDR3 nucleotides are TGTGCCAGCAGTCTAAGGGACAGGGGGAATGGCTACACCTTC. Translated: CASSLRDRGNGYTF.

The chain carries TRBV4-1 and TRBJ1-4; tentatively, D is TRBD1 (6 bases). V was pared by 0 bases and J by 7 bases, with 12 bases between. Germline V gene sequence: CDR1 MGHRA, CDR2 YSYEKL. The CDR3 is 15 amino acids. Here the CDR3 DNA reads TGCGCCAGCAGCCAAGAGGACAGAAGAGGTGAAAAACTGTTTTTT. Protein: CASSQEDRRGEKLFF.